This passage covers 5 T cell receptor beta chains from one sample sequenced in a study of CD8 T cells in Susac syndrome. With random hexamers, 0.5 to 1 ug RNA was reverse transcribed. TCRdb re-called the immunoSEQ multiplex PCR reads with MiXCR, one entry per CDR3 protein. The sample holds approximately 190,000 distinct CDR3 sequences; under 95% are singletons and the top ten take around 0.1%. Material for sequencing was CD4+ T cells from PBMCs. The receptors originated from a human donor in good health.

The rearrangement uses TRBV11-2 and TRBJ1-1; weak D call: TRBD1 (5 bases). V was pared by 5 bases and J by 0 bases, with 10 bases between. The CDR3 consists of 14 residues. CDR1 and CDR2 (germline): SGHAT, FQNNGV. CDR3 amino acids: CASSTDTLNTEAFF. CDR3 DNA: TGTGCCAGCAGCACGGACACCTTGAACACTGAAGCTTTCTTT.

The chain carries TRBV5-6 and TRBJ2-3, with 7 positions matching TRBD1. Germline CDR1 SGHDT, CDR2 YYEEEE. This CDR3 region has 13 residues. J was trimmed by 4 bases and V by 4 bases; bases with no gene match: 3. The CDR3 sequence is CASSEQGADTQYF. The DNA for the CDR3 is TGTGCCAGCAGCGAGCAGGGGGCAGATACGCAGTATTTT. Drawing the rest from reference TRBV5-6 and TRBJ2-3, the complete variable domain is DAGVTQSPTHLIKTRGQQVTLRCSPKSGHDTVSWYQQALGQGPQFIFQYYEEEERQRGNFPDRFSGHQFPNYSSELNVNALLLGDSALYLCASSEQGADTQYFGPGTRLTVL.

The chain carries TRBV3-1 and TRBJ1-1, with D uncertain. Germline V CDR1 and CDR2: LGHDT, YNNKEL (reference sequence). Trimming pared 4 bases from V and 1 base from J, leaving 7 bases between. The CDR3 consists of 13 residues. CDR3 residues: CASSRLANTEAFF. The CDR3, as DNA: TGTGCCAGCAGCCGGTTGGCGAACACTGAAGCTTTCTTT.

This chain links TRBV5-1 with TRBJ2-5; 14 bases agree with TRBD2. CDR3 length: 16 amino acids. Germline CDR1 SGHRS, CDR2 YFSETQ. Trimming cost V 4 bases and J 4 bases; bases outside gene matches: 6. CDR3 loop: CASSATGTSGGETQYF. In nucleotides, the CDR3 is TGCGCCAGCAGCGCTACCGGGACTAGCGGGGGAGAGACCCAGTACTTC.

The V gene is TRBV19, the J gene TRBJ2-2; no reliable D call. CDR1 and CDR2 from the germline V gene are LNHDA and SQIVND (reference sequence). The CDR3 is made up of 15 amino acids. Trimming stripped 2 bases from V and 4 bases from J, with 11 bases between. The CDR3 sequence: CASSIRSPFTGELFF. The CDR3 DNA reads as TGTGCCAGTAGTATACGTAGCCCATTCACCGGGGAGCTGTTTTTT.